This T cell receptor beta chain is from a study of T cell responses to AZD1222 COVID-19 vaccine. Points from the study as a whole: Just five or six AZD1222 recipients were seropositive at baseline. CD4 TCRs associated with vaccination spanned spike, dominating at 160-218 and 743-854. It was only after the peak T cell response that any repertoires were sampled.

Notes on this clone: Its antigen is as yet unknown.

Here immunoSEQ multiplex PCR was the method, and the copy in TCRdb shows in-frame clones only, minus some. In the table there are some 110,000 clones, roughly 82% of which are singletons. The clonotype comes from an adult in good health. This specimen consisted of peripheral blood, obtained on day 0 of AZD1222 vaccination.

CDR3 sequence reads: CAWKWGGVANTEAFF. Written as DNA, the CDR3 is TGTGCCTGGAAGTGGGGAGGGGTCGCGAACACTGAAGCTTTCTTT. The chain joins TRBV30 to TRBJ1-1, with D maybe TRBD1 (5 bases). CDR1 is GTSNPN, CDR2 SVGIG, per germline (reference sequence). The CDR3 sequence is 15 residues long. Trimming removed 4 bases at V and 1 base at J, with 16 bases between.